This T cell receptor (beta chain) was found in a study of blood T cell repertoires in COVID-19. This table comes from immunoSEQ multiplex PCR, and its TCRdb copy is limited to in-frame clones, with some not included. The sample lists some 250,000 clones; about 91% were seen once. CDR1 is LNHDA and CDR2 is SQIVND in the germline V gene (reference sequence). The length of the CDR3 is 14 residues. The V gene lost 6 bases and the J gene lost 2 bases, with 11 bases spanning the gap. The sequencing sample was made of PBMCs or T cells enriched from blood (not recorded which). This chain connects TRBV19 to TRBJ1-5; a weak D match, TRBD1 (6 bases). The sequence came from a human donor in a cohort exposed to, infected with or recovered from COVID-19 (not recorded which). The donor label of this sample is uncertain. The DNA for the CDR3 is TGTGCCAGTAGCTTTTGGGGGCGCAATCAGCCCCAGCATTTT. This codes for CASSFWGRNQPQHF.